Listed below are T cell receptor beta chains from one sample, sequenced in a study of blood T cell repertoires in COVID-19. Using immunoSEQ multiplex PCR, the repertoire was profiled, and TCRdb retains in-frame clones only, with some absent. The data show some 45,000 clones, roughly 87% seen once. Sample: peripheral blood. The receptors stem from a man between 60 and 70 years old with active COVID-19. Both conserved end residues are part of each CDR3. A D gene is named only where the DNA matches it firmly. A clone size is listed for some rows: how often the clone was seen (once, few, many), or a class if it is expanded.

clone_size	j_call	d_call	v_call	cdr3_nt	cdr3_aa
.	TRBJ2-1	TRBD2	TRBV5-1	TGCGCCAGCAGCCGGACTAGCGGGTTCTTTGGTGCCTACAATGAGCAGTTCTTC	CASSRTSGFFGAYNEQFF
.	TRBJ1-5	.	TRBV28	TGTGCCAGCAGGCTAGGAAGCAATCAGCCCCAGCATTTT	CASRLGSNQPQHF
.	TRBJ2-7	.	TRBV5-6	TGTGCCAGCAGCTTAGGACAGTCTCTCTACGAGCAGTACTTC	CASSLGQSLYEQYF
.	TRBJ1-2	.	TRBV11-3	TGTGCCAGCAGTTCAACCGGGGGTAATGGCTACACCTTC	CASSSTGGNGYTF
.	TRBJ2-2	.	TRBV6-2/TRBV6-3	TGTGCCAGCAGTTTTCGTACGAACACCGGGGAGCTGTTTTTT	CASSFRTNTGELFF
few	TRBJ2-1	TRBD2	TRBV5-1	TGCGCCAGCAGCTTGGTACTGACTAGCGGGGGTTACAATGAGCAGTTCTTC	CASSLVLTSGGYNEQFF
.	TRBJ2-1	.	TRBV3-1/TRBV3-2	TGTGCCAGCAGCCTCGACAATGAGCAGTTCTTC	CASSLDNEQFF
few	TRBJ2-2	.	TRBV27	TGTGCCACACGGACGGGACAGAACACCGGGGAGCTGTTTTTT	CATRTGQNTGELFF
.	TRBJ1-4	.	TRBV6-4	TGTGCCAGCAGTCCGAAGGTCGACAGGCAAGCAACTAATGAAAAACTGTTTTTT	CASSPKVDRQATNEKLFF
.	TRBJ2-7	.	TRBV7-5	TGTGCCAGAAGCTTAAGGGACAGAACCTACGAGCAGTACTTC	CARSLRDRTYEQYF
.	TRBJ2-3	.	TRBV10-3	TGTGCCATCAGTGAGTCGGGGCACACAGATACGCAGTATTTT	CAISESGHTDTQYF
few	TRBJ2-5	TRBD1	TRBV7-2	TGTGCCAGCAGCCCTCAGGGGGCCGGAGAGACCCAGTACTTC	CASSPQGAGETQYF
once	TRBJ2-5	.	TRBV20-1	TGCAGTGCCAGGGAAGAGACCCAGTACTTC	CSAREETQYF
once	TRBJ2-7	TRBD2	TRBV9	TGTGCCAGCAGCATCCTAGCGGGAGTACACTACGAGCAGTACTTC	CASSILAGVHYEQYF
.	TRBJ1-4	TRBD1	TRBV28	TGTGCCAGCAGCAGGGGACAGATTGCAACTAATGAAAAACTGTTTTTT	CASSRGQIATNEKLFF
.	TRBJ2-6	.	TRBV11-2	TGTGCCAGCAGCTTTACTACAGGGTCTGGGGCCAACGTCCTGACTTTC	CASSFTTGSGANVLTF
once	TRBJ2-1	.	TRBV5-4	TGTGCCAGCAGCCAAGGGGGGGACAGGATTACCAATGAGCAGTTCTTC	CASSQGGDRITNEQFF